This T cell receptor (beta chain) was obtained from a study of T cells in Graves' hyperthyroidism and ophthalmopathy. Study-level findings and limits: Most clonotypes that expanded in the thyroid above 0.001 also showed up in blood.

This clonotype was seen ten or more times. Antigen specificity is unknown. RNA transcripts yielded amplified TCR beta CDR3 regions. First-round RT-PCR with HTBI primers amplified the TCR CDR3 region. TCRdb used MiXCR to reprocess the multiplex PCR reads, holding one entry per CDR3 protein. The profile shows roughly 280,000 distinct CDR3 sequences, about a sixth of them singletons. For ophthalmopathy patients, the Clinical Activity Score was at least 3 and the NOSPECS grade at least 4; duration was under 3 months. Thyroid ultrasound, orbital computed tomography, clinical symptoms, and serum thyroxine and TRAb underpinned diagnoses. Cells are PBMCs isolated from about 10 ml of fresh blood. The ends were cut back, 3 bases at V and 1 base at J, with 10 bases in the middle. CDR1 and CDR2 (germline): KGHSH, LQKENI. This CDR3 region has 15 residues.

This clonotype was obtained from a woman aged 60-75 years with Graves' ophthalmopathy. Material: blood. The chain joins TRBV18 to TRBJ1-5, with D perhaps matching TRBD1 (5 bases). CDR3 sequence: CASSPEGTSNQPQHF. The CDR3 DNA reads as TGTGCCAGCTCACCGGAGGGGACGAGCAATCAGCCCCAGCATTTT.